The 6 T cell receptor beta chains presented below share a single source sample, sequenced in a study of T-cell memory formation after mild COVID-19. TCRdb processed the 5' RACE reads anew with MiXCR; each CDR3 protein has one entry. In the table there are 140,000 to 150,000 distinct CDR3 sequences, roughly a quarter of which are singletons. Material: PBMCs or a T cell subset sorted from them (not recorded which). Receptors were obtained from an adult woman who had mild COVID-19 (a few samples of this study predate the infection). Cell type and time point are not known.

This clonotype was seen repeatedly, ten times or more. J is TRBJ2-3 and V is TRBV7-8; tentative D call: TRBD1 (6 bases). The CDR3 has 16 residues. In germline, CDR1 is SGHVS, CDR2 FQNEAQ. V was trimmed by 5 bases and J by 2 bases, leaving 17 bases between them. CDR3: CASSRTGAGATDTQYF. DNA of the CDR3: TGTGCCAGCAGCAGGACTGGCGCAGGGGCCACAGATACGCAGTATTTT. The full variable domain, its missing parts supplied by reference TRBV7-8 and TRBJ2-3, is GAGVSQSPRYKVAKRGQDVALRCDPISGHVSLFWYQQALGQGPEFLTYFQNEAQLDKSGLPSDRFFAERPEGSVSTLKIQRTQQEDSAVYLCASSRTGAGATDTQYFGPGTRLTVL.

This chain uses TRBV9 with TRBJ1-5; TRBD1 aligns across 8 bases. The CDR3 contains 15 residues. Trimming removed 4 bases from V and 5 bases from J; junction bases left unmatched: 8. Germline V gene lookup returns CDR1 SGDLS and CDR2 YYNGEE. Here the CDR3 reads CASSPGGPTDQPQHF. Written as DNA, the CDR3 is TGTGCCAGCAGCCCAGGGGGCCCCACCGATCAGCCCCAGCATTTT.

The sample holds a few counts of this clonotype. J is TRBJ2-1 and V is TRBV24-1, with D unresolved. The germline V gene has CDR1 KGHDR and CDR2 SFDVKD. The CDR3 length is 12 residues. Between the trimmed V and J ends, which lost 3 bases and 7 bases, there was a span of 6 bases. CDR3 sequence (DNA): TGTGCCACCAGTGATCGGTCTAATGAGCAGTTCTTC. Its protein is CATSDRSNEQFF.

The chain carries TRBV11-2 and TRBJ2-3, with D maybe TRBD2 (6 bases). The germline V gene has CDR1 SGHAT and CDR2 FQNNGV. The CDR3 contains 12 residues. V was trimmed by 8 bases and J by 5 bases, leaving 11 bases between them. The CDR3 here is CASLVGGDTQYF. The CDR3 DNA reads TGTGCCAGCCTCGTGGGGGGAGATACGCAGTATTTT.

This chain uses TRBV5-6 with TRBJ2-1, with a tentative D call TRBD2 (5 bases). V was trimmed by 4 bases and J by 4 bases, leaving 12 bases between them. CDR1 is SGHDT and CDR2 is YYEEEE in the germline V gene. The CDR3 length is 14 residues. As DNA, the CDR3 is TGTGCCAGCAGCCAAGACCGAGGGTACAATGAGCAGTTCTTC. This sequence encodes CASSQDRGYNEQFF. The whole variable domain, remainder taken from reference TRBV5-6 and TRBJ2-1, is DAGVTQSPTHLIKTRGQQVTLRCSPKSGHDTVSWYQQALGQGPQFIFQYYEEEERQRGNFPDRFSGHQFPNYSSELNVNALLLGDSALYLCASSQDRGYNEQFFGPGTRLTVL.

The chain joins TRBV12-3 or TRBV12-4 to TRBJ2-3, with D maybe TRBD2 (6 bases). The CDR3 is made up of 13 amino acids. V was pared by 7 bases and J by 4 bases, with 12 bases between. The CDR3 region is CASTLGGSDTQYF. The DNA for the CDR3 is TGTGCCAGCACTCTTGGGGGGTCAGATACGCAGTATTTT.